This TCR beta chain was profiled in a study of T cell responses to AZD1222 COVID-19 vaccine (dated by TCRdb to the early 2020s). Background on the whole study: TCR sequencing covered 233 trial participants: some 210 given two doses of AZD1222 and approximately 26 given two doses of MenACWY control vaccine. Enrollment into the trials was organized by age into subgroups of 18-55, 56-69 and 70-plus years, and those subgroups contained 148, 28 and 57 TCR-sequenced participants, respectively. Beyond this particular receptor, the publication reports: Nearly half of unique spike-specific TCRs reportedly recognized epitopes outside regions mutated in the B.1.351 and B.1.1.7 variants. In the small 56-69-year group, the increase in depth fell short of significance, most likely because of low power. The whole spike protein was spanned by vaccine-associated CD4 TCRs, and dominant responses were seen in regions 160-218 and 743-854. Because no day 14 peak-response samples were available, repertoires were characterized only after the peak T cell response. Participants were mostly white British and included more females than males, and it was suggested by the authors that clonal diversity may have been underestimated. After two AZD1222 doses, spike-specific TCR breadth and depth were significantly higher than at day 0 and than in MenACWY recipients. Only six or seven AZD1222 recipients were SARS-CoV-2 seropositive at baseline, limiting conclusions about previously exposed vaccinees.

Counted from cysteine to phenylalanine, this CDR3 has 12 amino acids. Just the 36-base CDR3 DNA is kept, in frame starting at base 1. CDR1 and CDR2 (LNHDA, SQIVND) derive from the germline V gene (reference sequence). Deletion took 5 bases off V and 0 bases off J, with a span of 2 bases between the germline ends. The CDR3 regions of human TCRbeta chains were subjected to immunosequencing. The study's processing was this. TCRs in the repertoires were matched against a reference library of SARS-CoV-2-specific TCRs that had been generated with the MIRA antigen-specificity platform. Breadth was defined as the fraction of unique TCRs that were SARS-CoV-2-associated, and depth was defined as the fraction of total T cells that were SARS-CoV-2-associated. Using the MIRA data, every spike-specific TCR was mapped to the spike region that the TCR reacted to and assigned to either a CD4 or a CD8 class. Log10-transformed breadth and depth values were compared by one-way ANOVA with Sidak's multiple comparisons tests. Not all clones reach the TCRdb copy of this immuneACCESS table, which keeps in-frame sequences only. Checked studies attribute under half of the gap to unresolved V genes and leave the rest unexplained. D and trimming were read from the DNA, whereas the V and J calls and clone size are those reported in that table. Present in this sample are about 140,000 clones, over 90% of which were seen just once. Clones ranked in the top ten supply less than 1% of the sample.

The time point label on this specimen signifies: baseline before first vaccination. Per the publication, the treatment or condition label means: meningococcal conjugate vaccine given as trial control. Vaccinee samples were obtained from the UK trials COV001 and COV002, which included a single-blind randomized controlled phase 2/3 trial of AZD1222 (ChAdOx1 nCoV-19) in healthy adults. Trial participant PBMC samples were collected at day 0 and day 28 after the second dose for TCRbeta chain sequencing. With regard to this clone: This clone's antigen is unknown. Nothing much larger sits one base from this clone, and base qualities are not available.

Sample: peripheral blood, taken on day 0 of MenACWY control vaccination. In this chain, TRBV19 is recombined with TRBJ2-4, with no reliable assignment of the D segment. The receptor comes from an adult in good health. In nucleotides, the sequence is TGTGCCAGTAGTCAAGCCAAAAACATTCAGTACTTC. Translation gives CASSQAKNIQYF.